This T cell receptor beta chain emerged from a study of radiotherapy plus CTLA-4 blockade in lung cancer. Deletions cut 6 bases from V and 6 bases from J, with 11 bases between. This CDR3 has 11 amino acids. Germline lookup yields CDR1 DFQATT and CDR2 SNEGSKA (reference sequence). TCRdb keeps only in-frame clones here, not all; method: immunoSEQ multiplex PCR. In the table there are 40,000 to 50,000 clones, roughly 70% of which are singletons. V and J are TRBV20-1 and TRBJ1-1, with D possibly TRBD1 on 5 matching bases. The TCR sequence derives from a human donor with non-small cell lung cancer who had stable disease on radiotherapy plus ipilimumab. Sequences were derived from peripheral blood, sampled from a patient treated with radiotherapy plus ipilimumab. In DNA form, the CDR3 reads TGCAGTGCAAGACAGTATGCTGAAGCTTTCTTT. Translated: CSARQYAEAFF.